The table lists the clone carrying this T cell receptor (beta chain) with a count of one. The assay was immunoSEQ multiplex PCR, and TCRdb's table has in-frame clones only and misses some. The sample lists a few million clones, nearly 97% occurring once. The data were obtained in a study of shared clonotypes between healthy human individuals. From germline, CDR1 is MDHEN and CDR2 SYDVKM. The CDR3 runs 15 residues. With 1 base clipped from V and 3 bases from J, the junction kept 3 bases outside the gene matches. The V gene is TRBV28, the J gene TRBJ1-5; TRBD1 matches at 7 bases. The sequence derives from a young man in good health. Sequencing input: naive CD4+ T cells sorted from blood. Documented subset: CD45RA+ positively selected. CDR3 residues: CASSLSGQSNQPQHF. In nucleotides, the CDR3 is TGTGCCAGCAGTTTATCGGGACAGTCCAATCAGCCCCAGCATTTT.